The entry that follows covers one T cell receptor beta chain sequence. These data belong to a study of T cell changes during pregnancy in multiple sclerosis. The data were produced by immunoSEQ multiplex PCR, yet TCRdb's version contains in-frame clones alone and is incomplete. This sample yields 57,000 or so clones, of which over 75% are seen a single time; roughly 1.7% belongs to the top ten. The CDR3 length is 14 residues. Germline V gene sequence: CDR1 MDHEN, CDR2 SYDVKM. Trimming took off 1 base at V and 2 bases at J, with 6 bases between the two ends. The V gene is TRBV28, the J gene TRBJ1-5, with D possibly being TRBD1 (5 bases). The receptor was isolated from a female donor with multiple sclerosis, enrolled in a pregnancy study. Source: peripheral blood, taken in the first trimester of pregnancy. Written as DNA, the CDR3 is TGTGCCAGCAGTTTATCGGGGGGCAATCAGCCCCAGCATTTT. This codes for CASSLSGGNQPQHF.